This T cell receptor (beta chain) was obtained from a study of regulatory T cells in long-lasting Graves disease. Turning to the study itself: Patients newly diagnosed with Graves' had been on antithyroid drugs for under 3 months.

This clonotype was picked up one time. This may be a read error, as it is one base from a much larger clone. Through Arm-PCR of CDR3 regions and iRepertoire HTBI primers, TCR beta libraries were built. In TCRdb, the multiplex PCR reads were re-called with MiXCR into one record per CDR3 protein. The data hold 450,000 to 600,000 distinct CDR3 sequences, with 16% observed a single time. As to time point: newly diagnosed GD, antithyroid drugs for less than 3 months. PBMC-derived RNA was used for the TCR library. Germline CDR1 is MNHNS and CDR2 is SASEGT. The CDR3 consists of 15 residues. The V and J ends lost 7 bases and 10 bases, in that order; junction bases with no gene match: 16. These data were likewise used in another study, on T cells in Graves' hyperthyroidism and ophthalmopathy. That source adds: The definition of stable Graves' hyperthyroidism was no ophthalmopathy progression within 18 months.

The V gene is TRBV6-1, the J gene TRBJ2-1; 7 positions agree with TRBD1. The clonotype originates from a man aged 35 to 55 with Graves disease. The material sequenced was peripheral blood mononuclear cells (PBMCs), taken at new diagnosis, from a patient treated with antithyroid drugs. CDR3 nucleotide sequence: TGTGCCAGCACCTCTATTAGGGACAGCCTAACCGAGCAGTTCTTC. Translation gives CASTSIRDSLTEQFF.